The entry below describes one T cell receptor beta chain. Sequencing used immunoSEQ multiplex PCR; TCRdb keeps in-frame clones, though not all of them. In the table there are some 300,000 clones, roughly 80% of which are singletons. The sample is drawn from a study of Ad26.COV2.S vaccination and SARS-CoV-2 variants. The V gene's germline CDR1 is MNHEY and CDR2 SVGAGI. The CDR3 is 12 amino acids. Trimming stripped 4 bases from V and 8 bases from J, with 11 bases between. Treatment denoted: some 19 received Ad26.COV2.S at low or high dose, single or two shots; roughly five received placebo; per-sample allocation not given. Sampling happened 63 days after the first vaccine or placebo injection.

The origin of this receptor is a person aged 18 to 59 who received the Ad26.COV2.S COVID-19 vaccine or a placebo. V is TRBV6-5 and J is TRBJ1-2; maybe TRBD1 (5 bases). The specimen comprised peripheral blood, sampled in a trial of Ad26.COV2.S vaccine versus placebo. The DNA for the CDR3 is TGTGCCAGCAGTTCACAGGAGAAGGGCTACACCTTC. This translates into CASSSQEKGYTF.